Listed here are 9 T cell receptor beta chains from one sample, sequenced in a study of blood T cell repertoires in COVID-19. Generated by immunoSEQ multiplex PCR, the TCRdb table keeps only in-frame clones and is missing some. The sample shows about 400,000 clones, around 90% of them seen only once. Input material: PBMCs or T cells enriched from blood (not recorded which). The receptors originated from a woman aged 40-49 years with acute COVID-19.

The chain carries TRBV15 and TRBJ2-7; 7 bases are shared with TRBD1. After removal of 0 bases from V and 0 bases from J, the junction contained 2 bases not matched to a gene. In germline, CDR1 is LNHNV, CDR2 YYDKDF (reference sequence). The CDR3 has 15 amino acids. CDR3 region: CATSREDRDSYEQYF. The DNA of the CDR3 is TGTGCCACCAGCAGAGAAGACAGGGACTCCTACGAGCAGTACTTC.

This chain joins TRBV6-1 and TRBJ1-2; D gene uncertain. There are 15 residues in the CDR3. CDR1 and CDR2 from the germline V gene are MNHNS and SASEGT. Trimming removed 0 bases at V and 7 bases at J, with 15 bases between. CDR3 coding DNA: TGTGCCAGCAGTGAAGCGGTCGGGGTCCCCCGTGGCTACACCTTC. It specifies CASSEAVGVPRGYTF.

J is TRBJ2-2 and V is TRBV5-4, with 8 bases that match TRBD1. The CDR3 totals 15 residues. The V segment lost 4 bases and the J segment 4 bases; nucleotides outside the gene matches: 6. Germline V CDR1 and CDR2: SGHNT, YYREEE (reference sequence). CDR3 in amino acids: CASSNRGTSTGELFF. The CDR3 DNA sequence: TGTGCCAGCAGCAACAGGGGGACCAGCACCGGGGAGCTGTTTTTT.

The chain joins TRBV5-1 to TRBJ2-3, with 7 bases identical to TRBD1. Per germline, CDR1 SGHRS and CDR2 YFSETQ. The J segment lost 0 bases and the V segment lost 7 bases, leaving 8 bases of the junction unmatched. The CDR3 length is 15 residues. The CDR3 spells CASDKTGQSTDTQYF. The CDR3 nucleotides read TGCGCCAGCGACAAGACGGGACAGAGCACAGATACGCAGTATTTT.

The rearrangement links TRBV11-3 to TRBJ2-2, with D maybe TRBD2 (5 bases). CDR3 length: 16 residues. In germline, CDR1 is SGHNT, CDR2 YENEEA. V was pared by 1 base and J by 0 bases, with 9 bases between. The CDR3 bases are TGTGCCAGCAGCTTAGGACTATTCGCGAACACCGGGGAGCTGTTTTTT. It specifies CASSLGLFANTGELFF. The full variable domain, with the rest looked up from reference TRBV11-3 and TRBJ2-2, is EAGVVQSPRYKIIEKKQPVAFWCNPISGHNTLYWYLQNLGQGPELLIRYENEEAVDDSQLPKDRFSAERLKGVDSTLKIQPAELGDSAVYLCASSLGLFANTGELFFGEGSRLTVL.

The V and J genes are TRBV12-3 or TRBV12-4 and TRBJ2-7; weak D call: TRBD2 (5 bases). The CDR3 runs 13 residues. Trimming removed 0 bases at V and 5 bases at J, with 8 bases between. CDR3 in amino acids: CASSLAGSDEQYF. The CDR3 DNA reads TGTGCCAGCAGTTTAGCGGGGAGTGACGAGCAGTACTTC.

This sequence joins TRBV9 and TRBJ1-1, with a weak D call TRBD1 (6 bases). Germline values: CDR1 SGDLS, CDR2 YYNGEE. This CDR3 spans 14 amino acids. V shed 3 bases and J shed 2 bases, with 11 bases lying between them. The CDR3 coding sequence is TGTGCCAGCAGCGCCCCAGGGGTTAACACTGAAGCTTTCTTT. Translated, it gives CASSAPGVNTEAFF.

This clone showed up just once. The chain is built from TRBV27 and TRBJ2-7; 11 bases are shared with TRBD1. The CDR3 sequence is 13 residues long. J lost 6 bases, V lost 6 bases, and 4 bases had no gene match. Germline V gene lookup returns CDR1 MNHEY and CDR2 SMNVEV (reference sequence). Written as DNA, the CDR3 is TGTGCCAGCAGGGGACAGGGGGTAAGCGAGCAGTACTTC. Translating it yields CASRGQGVSEQYF.

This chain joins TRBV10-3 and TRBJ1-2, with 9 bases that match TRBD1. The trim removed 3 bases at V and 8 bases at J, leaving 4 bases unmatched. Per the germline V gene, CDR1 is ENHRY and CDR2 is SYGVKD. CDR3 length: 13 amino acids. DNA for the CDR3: TGTGCCATCAGTGAATACAGGGGGCGAGGCTACACCTTC. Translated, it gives CAISEYRGRGYTF.